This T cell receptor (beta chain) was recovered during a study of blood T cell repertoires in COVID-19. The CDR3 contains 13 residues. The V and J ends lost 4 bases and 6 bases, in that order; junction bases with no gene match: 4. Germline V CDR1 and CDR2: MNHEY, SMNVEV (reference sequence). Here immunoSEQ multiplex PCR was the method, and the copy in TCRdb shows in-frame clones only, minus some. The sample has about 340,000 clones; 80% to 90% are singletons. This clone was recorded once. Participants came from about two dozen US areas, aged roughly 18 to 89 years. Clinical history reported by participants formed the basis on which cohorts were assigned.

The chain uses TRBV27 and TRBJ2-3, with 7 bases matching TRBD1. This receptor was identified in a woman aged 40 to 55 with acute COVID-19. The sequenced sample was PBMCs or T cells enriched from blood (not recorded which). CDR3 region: CASSYTGADTQYF. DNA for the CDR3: TGTGCCAGCAGTTATACAGGGGCGGATACGCAGTATTTT.